The 20 T cell receptor beta chains below all came from one sample that was sequenced in a study of beta chain features in type 1 diabetes. Of the isolated RNA, all was reverse transcribed, and so the sequenced material was expressed TCRB transcripts. Data came from immunoSEQ multiplex PCR; TCRdb stores just in-frame clones and leaves some out. The table records roughly 150,000 clones, around 9.7% of them present only once. General study points: Shortening of TCRB CDR3s, moderate but significant, appeared in all four CD4+ subsets of Type 1 diabetes patients.

These receptors are not linked to any known antigen. The sample consisted of central memory CD4+ T cells from blood. The receptors were gathered from a woman aged 30 to 39 with type 1 diabetes.

The gene calls are TRBV7-9 and TRBJ2-7, with 9 bases that match TRBD1. The germline V gene has CDR1 SEHNR and CDR2 FQNEAQ (reference sequence). This CDR3 is 16 amino acids long. V lost 2 bases to trimming and J lost 5 bases; unmatched junction nucleotides: 10. The CDR3 loop reads CASSLSFGTGSHEQYF. CDR3 bases: TGTGCCAGCAGCTTAAGTTTCGGGACAGGGTCCCACGAGCAGTACTTC.

The chain links TRBV27 to TRBJ1-2; 10 bases agree with TRBD1. CDR1 MNHEY and CDR2 SMNVEV come from the germline V gene (reference sequence). With V trimmed by 5 bases and J by 8 bases, 11 bases remained unmatched. This CDR3 is 15 amino acids long. The CDR3 protein is CASSESKGQGGGYTF. The CDR3 DNA reads TGTGCCAGCAGTGAAAGCAAAGGACAGGGGGGAGGCTACACCTTC.

The chain links TRBV19 to TRBJ2-5; 9 bases line up with TRBD2. CDR3 length equals 15 residues. Germline V CDR1 and CDR2: LNHDA, SQIVND (reference sequence). J lost 4 bases, V lost 6 bases, and 9 bases had no gene match. This chain's CDR3 is CASRLAAGGGETQYF. As DNA, the CDR3 is TGTGCCAGTAGACTTGCAGCGGGAGGAGGAGAGACCCAGTACTTC.

This clone has a handful of counts. The chain links TRBV7-6 to TRBJ2-2, with D possibly TRBD2 on 6 matching bases. The CDR3 has 18 amino acids. Trimming stripped 2 bases from V and 2 bases from J, with 18 bases between. The V gene's germline CDR1 is SGHVS and CDR2 FNYEAQ. In DNA form, the CDR3 reads TGTGCCAGCAGCTTATGGGACTCCCCAGGTCACAACACCGGGGAGCTGTTTTTT. Translated: CASSLWDSPGHNTGELFF.

This clone has only a few counts. The chain carries TRBV27 and TRBJ2-2; 10 nucleotides align to TRBD2. Per the germline V gene, CDR1 is MNHEY and CDR2 is SMNVEV (reference sequence). The CDR3 consists of 16 residues. Germline trimming cut 6 bases from V and 1 base from J; bases unmatched to any gene: 5. The CDR3 DNA sequence: TGTGCCAGCAGCCACATAGCGGGAGGGAACACCGGGGAGCTGTTTTTT. This gives the protein CASSHIAGGNTGELFF.

This clone is a singleton in its sample. Germline is not matched at one junction end, which may reflect a read error. The CDR3 DNA reads as TGTGCTAGCAGCCGGGGACTAGCGGGAGGAGAGACCCAGTACTTC. Protein: CASSRGLAGGETQYF. V is TRBV7-7 and J is TRBJ2-5; 15 nucleotides line up with TRBD2. CDR1 and CDR2 (germline): SSHAT, FNYEAQ (reference sequence). The CDR3 is made up of 15 amino acids.

This clone was observed a handful of times. The chain is built from TRBV13 and TRBJ2-7; D might be TRBD1 (6 bases). Trimming cost V 6 bases and J 2 bases, with 14 bases left between them. This CDR3 region has 14 residues. Per the germline V gene, CDR1 is PRHDT and CDR2 is FYEKMQ (reference sequence). The CDR3 coding sequence is TGTGCCAGCAGTCCTCGACAGGCTGCCTACGAGCAGTACTTC. This translates into CASSPRQAAYEQYF. Full variable domain (rest looked up from reference TRBV13 and TRBJ2-7): AAGVIQSPRHLIKEKRETATLKCYPIPRHDTVYWYQQGPGQDPQFLISFYEKMQSDKGSIPDRFSAQQFSDYHSELNMSSLELGDSALYFCASSPRQAAYEQYFGPGTRLTVT.

V gene TRBV6-4 combines with J gene TRBJ2-3; D perhaps matches TRBD1 (6 bases). In germline, CDR1 is MRHNA, CDR2 SNTAGT. This CDR3 spans 15 amino acids. V lost 6 bases, J lost 2 bases, and 15 bases lay in between. CDR3 region: CASRGAWPSTDTQYF. CDR3 nucleotide sequence: TGTGCCAGCAGGGGGGCATGGCCCTCCACAGATACGCAGTATTTT.

The chain recombines TRBV30 with TRBJ2-1; TRBD2 agrees at 11 bases. V shed 3 bases, J shed 8 bases, and the junction held 3 bases outside the gene matches. Looked up from germline, CDR1 is GTSNPN and CDR2 is SVGIG (reference sequence). This CDR3 contains 13 residues. The CDR3 spells CAWRTSGTHEQFF. CDR3 coding DNA: TGTGCCTGGAGGACTAGCGGGACCCATGAGCAGTTCTTC.

The chain recombines TRBV28 with TRBJ1-5, with TRBD1 matching 8 bases. J lost 5 bases, V lost 3 bases, and 6 bases had no gene match. The CDR3 extends over 15 amino acids. CDR1 and CDR2 (germline): MDHEN, SYDVKM. The CDR3 spells CASSLLGQGDQPQHF. CDR3 DNA sequence: TGTGCCAGCAGTTTGCTCGGACAGGGCGATCAGCCCCAGCATTTT.

This chain uses TRBV18 with TRBJ2-2; D is ambiguous. The CDR3 is made up of 14 amino acids. V lost 3 bases, J lost 0 bases, and 5 bases lay in between. Germline CDR1 is KGHSH and CDR2 is LQKENI. The CDR3 DNA follows: TGTGCCAGCTCACCTCCTACGAACACCGGGGAGCTGTTTTTT. Translating gives CASSPPTNTGELFF. Together with reference TRBV18 and TRBJ2-2, the CDR3 gives the full variable domain: NAGVMQNPRHLVRRRGQEARLRCSPMKGHSHVYWYRQLPEEGLKFMVYLQKENIIDESGMPKERFSAEFPKEGPSILRIQQVVRGDSAAYFCASSPPTNTGELFFGEGSRLTVL.

V is TRBV6-5 and J is TRBJ2-7; TRBD1 aligns across 9 bases. The CDR3 is made up of 16 amino acids. Germline V gene data show CDR1 as MNHEY and CDR2 as SVGAGI. The junction had 9 bases not matched to a gene; V was cut back by 2 bases and J by 4 bases. The CDR3 loop reads CASSYRAGTGIYEQYF. CDR3 in DNA: TGTGCCAGCAGTTACCGGGCCGGGACAGGGATTTACGAGCAGTACTTC.

The genes are TRBV28 and TRBJ2-7; no clear D. Germline CDR1 MDHEN, CDR2 SYDVKM. The CDR3 extends over 13 amino acids. Trimming took 7 bases from V and 0 from J, leaving 10 bases between them. The CDR3 nucleotides read TGTGCCAGCACGTCAGCGAGCTCCTACGAGCAGTACTTC. Amino acids: CASTSASSYEQYF.

This chain connects TRBV23-1 to TRBJ2-5, with 10 nucleotides matching TRBD2. The J call is uncertain, as TRBJ2-7 better fits the DNA end. TRBV23-1 is marked as an open reading frame, function uncertain. The CDR3 is made up of 16 amino acids. The CDR3 sequence: CASRSLGLAGEYEQYF. The CDR3 bases are TGCGCCAGCAGGTCCCTAGGGCTAGCGGGGGAATACGAGCAGTACTTC.

This clone has more than one count but fewer than ten. The genes are TRBV28 and TRBJ2-3; possible D gene TRBD2, 5 bases. This CDR3 region has 12 residues. V was trimmed by 7 bases and J by 1 base, leaving 6 bases between them. The germline gives CDR1 MDHEN, CDR2 SYDVKM. DNA of the CDR3: TGTGCCAGCAACGGGGGCACAGATACGCAGTATTTT. Residues: CASNGGTDTQYF.

This clone was counted between two and nine times. The V gene is TRBV7-9, the J gene TRBJ1-1, with 8 bases aligning to TRBD1. Germline values: CDR1 SEHNR, CDR2 FQNEAQ (reference sequence). With V trimmed by 3 bases and J by 4 bases, 7 bases remained unmatched. The CDR3 covers 15 residues. CDR3 region: CASSFVDRGPTEAFF. The CDR3 nucleotides are TGTGCCAGCAGCTTTGTAGACAGGGGACCCACTGAAGCTTTCTTT.

V is TRBV29-1 and J is TRBJ2-1; 7 bases map to TRBD1. Germline V gene data show CDR1 as SQVTM and CDR2 as ANQGSEA. The V and J ends lost 4 bases and 5 bases, in that order; junction bases with no gene match: 8. This CDR3 contains 14 residues. This chain's CDR3 is CSVVKDRYDNEQFF. CDR3 DNA sequence: TGCAGCGTTGTAAAGGACAGGTATGACAATGAGCAGTTCTTC.

This clone showed up just a few times. CDR3 region: CASSVRDRGSDTEAFF. The CDR3 region has the DNA TGCGCCAGCAGCGTCCGGGACAGGGGTTCGGACACTGAAGCTTTCTTT. J is TRBJ1-1 and V is TRBV5-1; TRBD1 agrees at 10 bases. Trimming took 4 bases from V and 3 from J; bases not matched to a gene: 9. CDR1 and CDR2 from the germline V gene are SGHRS and YFSETQ. This CDR3 is built from 16 residues.

In this sample, this clone turned up a few times. V gene TRBV9 combines with J gene TRBJ1-2; D may be TRBD1 (5 bases). Germline V gene data show CDR1 as SGDLS and CDR2 as YYNGEE. Trimming removed 0 bases from V and 2 bases from J, with 11 bases in between. This CDR3 comprises 15 residues. The CDR3 DNA reads as TGTGCCAGCAGCGTAGCCGTACAGGCGAACTATGGCTACACCTTC. It yields the protein CASSVAVQANYGYTF.

V is TRBV28 and J is TRBJ1-4; perhaps TRBD1 as D (5 bases). The germline V gene encodes CDR1 MDHEN and CDR2 SYDVKM. The germline V and J ends were trimmed by 2 bases and 14 bases, with 15 bases remaining between them. The CDR3 contains 13 residues. The CDR3 region is CASSLQGSLYLFF. CDR3 nucleotide sequence: TGTGCCAGCAGTTTACAGGGTTCCTTGTATCTGTTTTTT. Variable domain in full (rest from reference TRBV28 and TRBJ1-4): DVKVTQSSRYLVKRTGEKVFLECVQDMDHENMFWYRQDPGLGLRLIYFSYDVKMKEKGDIPEGYSVSREKKERFSLILESASTNQTSMYLCASSLQGSLYLFFGSGTQLSVL.